What follows are 28 T cell receptor beta chains derived from one specimen sequenced in a study of T cell repertoires in cytomegalovirus infection. A single record per CDR3 protein comes from TCRdb applying MiXCR to the reads. Of under 350,000 distinct CDR3 sequences in the sample, about 9.1% were seen once. The sample was PBMCs. These receptors were collected from a human donor in good health (CMV status not recorded). Some clones in this sample may be carry-over from other donors' samples.

This clonotype was detected a few times. This chain uses TRBV5-1 with TRBJ2-6; no definite D call. CDR3 size: 17 residues. Trimming cost V 0 bases and J 0 bases, with 10 bases left between them. Germline CDR1 SGHRS, CDR2 YFSETQ. DNA of the CDR3: TGCGCCAGCAGCTTGGTCAGTGCCCTCTCTGGGGCCAACGTCCTGACTTTC. Protein product: CASSLVSALSGANVLTF. The full variable domain, completed using reference TRBV5-1 and TRBJ2-6, is KAGVTQTPRYLIKTRGQQVTLSCSPISGHRSVSWYQQTPGQGLQFLFEYFSETQRNKGNFPGRFSGRQFSNSRSEMNVSTLELGDSALYLCASSLVSALSGANVLTFGAGSRLTVL.

This rearrangement joins TRBV20-1 to TRBJ2-5; TRBD2 is a possible D gene (7 bases). Germline values: CDR1 DFQATT, CDR2 SNEGSKA (reference sequence). The CDR3 runs to 13 residues. The CDR3 sequence: CSGGGGMEETQYF. CDR3 in DNA: TGCAGCGGAGGGGGAGGGATGGAAGAGACCCAGTACTTC.

The gene calls are TRBV23-1 and TRBJ2-6; D uncertain. TRBV23-1 is an open reading frame whose function is uncertain. The CDR3 has 19 residues. V was clipped by 0 bases and J by 1 base, with 16 bases between them. Written as DNA, the CDR3 is TGCGCCAGCAGTCAATCAATCTCAGAGGTTCCTTCTGGGGCCAACGTCCTGACTTTC. Amino acid sequence: CASSQSISEVPSGANVLTF.

This chain links TRBV27 with TRBJ1-6; no clear D. This CDR3 spans 16 amino acids. Trimming left V 5 bases short and J 0 bases short, with 11 bases between. Germline V gives CDR1 MNHEY, CDR2 SMNVEV (reference sequence). The chain's CDR3 is CASSARQSSYNSPLHF. CDR3 sequence (DNA): TGTGCCAGCAGTGCCCGGCAGAGCTCCTATAATTCACCCCTCCACTTT.

Ten or more counts support this clonotype. The chain has TRBV7-2 and TRBJ2-5, with 9 bases matching TRBD2. CDR1 and CDR2 from the germline V gene are SGHTA and FQGNSA. The trim removed 3 bases at V and 4 bases at J, leaving 6 bases unmatched. The CDR3 covers 15 residues. The CDR3 DNA reads as TGTGCCAGCAGCTTTCGGCGGGGGGGCGTAGAGACCCAGTACTTC. This translates into CASSFRRGGVETQYF. Full variable domain (missing parts from reference TRBV7-2 and TRBJ2-5): GAGVSQSPSNKVTEKGKDVELRCDPISGHTALYWYRQSLGQGLEFLIYFQGNSAPDKSGLPSDRFSAERTGGSVSTLTIQRTQQEDSAVYLCASSFRRGGVETQYFGPGTRLLVL.

This clonotype has ten or more counts. This chain uses TRBV4-1 with TRBJ2-1; perhaps TRBD1 as D (5 bases). Germline V CDR1 and CDR2: MGHRA, YSYEKL. V was pared by 2 bases and J by 4 bases, with 9 bases between. The CDR3 runs to 14 residues. The DNA of the CDR3 is TGCGCCAGCAGCCAACAGGGTCCTTACAATGAGCAGTTCTTC. Translated, it gives CASSQQGPYNEQFF.

This clonotype was observed a handful of times. This sequence joins TRBV20-1 and TRBJ1-5; 7 nucleotides agree with TRBD1. Germline CDR1 reads DFQATT; CDR2 reads SNEGSKA (reference sequence). J lost 7 bases, V lost 0 bases, and 12 bases had no gene match. This CDR3 comprises 16 residues. For the CDR3, the DNA is TGCAGTGCTAGAGATAGGGGGACCAGGGGGAGGCAGCCCCAGCATTTT. Translating it yields CSARDRGTRGRQPQHF.

About this clonotype itself: This may come from a read error, since a much larger clone is one base off. CDR3 sequence (DNA): TGTGCCAGCAGCTTTTACAGGGGAGGTGGCACAGATACGCGGTATTTT. Its translation is CASSFYRGGGTDTRYF. The V call is TRBV5-3, the J call TRBJ2-3, with a possible D match to TRBD1 (7 bases). TRBV5-3 is noted as an ORF with a role that remains uncertain. The CDR3 extends over 16 amino acids.

The genes are TRBV20-1 and TRBJ2-2, with D perhaps being TRBD1 or TRBD2 (5 bases each). CDR3 length: 16 residues. Germline CDR1 and CDR2: DFQATT and SNEGSKA (reference sequence). Trimming removed 0 bases at V and 1 base at J, with 12 bases between. The CDR3 reads CSARDRGARNTGELFF. CDR3 DNA: TGCAGTGCTAGAGATCGAGGGGCCAGGAACACCGGGGAGCTGTTTTTT.

This clonotype was counted many times. This rearrangement joins TRBV3-1 to TRBJ2-7; no definite D call. Germline values: CDR1 LGHDT, CDR2 YNNKEL (reference sequence). The length of the CDR3 is 11 residues. Trimming cost V 8 bases and J 6 bases, with 11 bases left between them. This CDR3 reads CASSADVEQYF. The CDR3 DNA reads TGTGCCAGCTCGGCGGACGTCGAGCAGTACTTC.

This chain joins TRBV20-1 and TRBJ2-1, with 9 positions matching TRBD2. The CDR3 covers 14 residues. Germline assignment: CDR1 DFQATT and CDR2 SNEGSKA (reference sequence). The ends lost 4 bases at V and 2 bases at J; junction bases unmatched: 3. CDR3 region: CSATGGGAYNEQFF. For the CDR3, the DNA is TGCAGTGCTACTGGCGGGGGGGCCTACAATGAGCAGTTCTTC.

This clonotype was seen a handful of times. V usage is TRBV6-2 or TRBV6-3 and J usage is TRBJ2-1, with a weak D call TRBD1 (5 bases). V was trimmed by 7 bases and J by 0 bases, leaving 10 bases between them. Germline V gene data show CDR1 as MNHEY and CDR2 as SVGEGT. The CDR3 runs 14 residues. This CDR3 is CASIQTASYNEQFF. The CDR3 coding sequence is TGTGCCAGCATACAGACAGCCTCCTACAATGAGCAGTTCTTC.

This clonotype was observed a handful of times. The chain links TRBV6-5 to TRBJ1-2; 10 nucleotides agree with TRBD1. This CDR3 comprises 15 residues. V shed 2 bases and J 4 bases; nucleotides not matched to a gene: 4. Germline V gives CDR1 MNHEY, CDR2 SVGAGI. CDR3 residues: CASSYRQGAGYGYTF. The CDR3 nucleotides are TGTGCCAGCAGTTACCGACAGGGGGCTGGCTATGGCTACACCTTC.

V is TRBV29-1 and J is TRBJ1-1, with a possible D match to TRBD1 (6 bases). The CDR3 runs to 14 residues. The V gene lost 6 bases and the J gene lost 0 bases, with 14 bases spanning the gap. CDR1 and CDR2 (germline): SQVTM, ANQGSEA. The DNA of the CDR3 is TGCAGCGTCGTCAGGGGCGGCATGAACACTGAAGCTTTCTTT. Protein: CSVVRGGMNTEAFF. Variable domain in full (rest from reference TRBV29-1 and TRBJ1-1): SAVISQKPSRDICQRGTSLTIQCQVDSQVTMMFWYRQQPGQSLTLIATANQGSEATYESGFVIDKFPISRPNLTFSTLTVSNMSPEDSSIYLCSVVRGGMNTEAFFGQGTRLTVV.

This clonotype was observed many times. The V and J genes are TRBV7-9 and TRBJ2-1; D could derive from TRBD1 or TRBD2 (5 bases each). Trimming removed 1 base from V and 3 bases from J, with 19 bases in between. The CDR3 has 18 amino acids. Germline values: CDR1 SEHNR, CDR2 FQNEAQ (reference sequence). CDR3 sequence: CASSLEGRSSGIYNEQFF. For the CDR3, the DNA is TGTGCCAGCAGCTTAGAGGGGCGCTCATCGGGGATCTACAATGAGCAGTTCTTC.

At least ten counts were recorded for this clonotype. The rearrangement links TRBV20-1 to TRBJ2-6; D is undetermined. Germline lookup yields CDR1 DFQATT and CDR2 SNEGSKA (reference sequence). This CDR3 has 18 amino acids. The V end lost 0 bases, the J end lost 0 bases, and 15 bases lay between the germline ends. In nucleotides, the CDR3 is TGCAGTGCTAGAGATAAATCTTACCGATACTCTGGGGCCAACGTCCTGACTTTC. This encodes CSARDKSYRYSGANVLTF.

This clonotype occurred many times. The chain combines TRBV5-4 with TRBJ2-1; D might be TRBD2 (7 bases). CDR3 length equals 16 residues. In germline, CDR1 is SGHNT, CDR2 YYREEE (reference sequence). V was clipped by 1 base and J by 2 bases, with 13 bases between them. CDR3 loop: CASSLSGGGAYNEQFF. CDR3 nucleotide sequence: TGTGCCAGCAGCTTGTCGGGGGGCGGAGCCTACAATGAGCAGTTCTTC. Supplemented by reference TRBV5-4 and TRBJ2-1, the full variable domain reads ETGVTQSPTHLIKTRGQQVTLRCSSQSGHNTVSWYQQALGQGPQFIFQYYREEENGRGNFPPRFSGLQFPNYSSELNVNALELDDSALYLCASSLSGGGAYNEQFFGPGTRLTVL.

This clonotype was detected many times. The chain is built from TRBV20-1 and TRBJ2-3, with a weak D call TRBD2 (5 bases). The V end was cut by 0 bases, the J end by 5 bases, with 12 bases between. CDR3 size: 14 residues. The germline gives CDR1 DFQATT, CDR2 SNEGSKA (reference sequence). CDR3 DNA: TGCAGTGCTAGAGATAAGAGGGCTATAGATACGCAGTATTTT. Protein: CSARDKRAIDTQYF.

The V gene is TRBV20-1, the J gene TRBJ2-1; 7 nucleotides align to TRBD2. The CDR3 consists of 15 residues. V was pared by 3 bases and J by 1 base, with 6 bases of the junction left unmatched. The V gene's germline CDR1 is DFQATT and CDR2 SNEGSKA (reference sequence). In DNA form, the CDR3 reads TGCAGTGCTAGTGACGGGGGGTCGTCCTACAATGAGCAGTTCTTC. Amino acid sequence: CSASDGGSSYNEQFF.

This clonotype appeared many times. The chain uses TRBV9 and TRBJ2-5; no reliable D call. V lost 0 bases to trimming and J lost 5 bases, with 14 bases between them. The CDR3 runs to 15 residues. Germline V gene sequence: CDR1 SGDLS, CDR2 YYNGEE. CDR3 bases: TGTGCCAGCAGCGTAGAGGGAAAGACATGGGAGACCCAGTACTTC. The encoded protein is CASSVEGKTWETQYF.

This clonotype was seen more than once but under ten times. The genes are TRBV29-1 and TRBJ2-6; 12 bases agree with TRBD2. The CDR3 runs to 19 residues. The germline gives CDR1 SQVTM, CDR2 ANQGSEA. V lost 2 bases to trimming and J lost 2 bases; unmatched junction nucleotides: 10. This CDR3 is CSVESLPSGGATGANVLTF. The CDR3 DNA sequence: TGCAGCGTTGAATCCTTGCCTAGCGGGGGGGCGACTGGGGCCAACGTCCTGACTTTC.

This rearrangement joins TRBV29-1 to TRBJ1-1, with TRBD1 matching 8 bases. Germline assignment: CDR1 SQVTM and CDR2 ANQGSEA. The J segment lost 1 base and the V segment lost 6 bases, leaving 4 bases of the junction unmatched. The CDR3 has 13 amino acids. The CDR3 is CSVGQGRNTEAFF. The CDR3 bases are TGCAGCGTCGGACAGGGTAGGAACACTGAAGCTTTCTTT. Looking up the rest from reference TRBV29-1 and TRBJ1-1 gives the full variable domain: SAVISQKPSRDICQRGTSLTIQCQVDSQVTMMFWYRQQPGQSLTLIATANQGSEATYESGFVIDKFPISRPNLTFSTLTVSNMSPEDSSIYLCSVGQGRNTEAFFGQGTRLTVV.

Ten or more counts support this clonotype. The chain joins TRBV20-1 to TRBJ1-1; D may be TRBD1 (5 bases). CDR3 length equals 16 residues. Trimming shortened V by 0 bases and J by 1 base, and 15 bases separated the two germline ends. Germline CDR1 is DFQATT and CDR2 is SNEGSKA (reference sequence). The CDR3 DNA follows: TGCAGTGCTAGAGATATGAGTGTACAGGCGAACACTGAAGCTTTCTTT. It codes for CSARDMSVQANTEAFF.

The sample holds many counts of this clonotype. This sequence joins TRBV12-3 or TRBV12-4 and TRBJ2-3, with a weak D call TRBD2 (6 bases). This CDR3 region has 16 residues. With 4 bases removed from V and 2 bases from J, the gap between germline ends came to 16 bases. In DNA form, the CDR3 reads TGTGCCAGCAGTTCCAGAGGGACTTCCCCCACAGATACGCAGTATTTT. Protein: CASSSRGTSPTDTQYF.

This clonotype was found many times. The chain recombines TRBV11-3 with TRBJ2-7; D unresolved. The CDR3 is made up of 13 amino acids. The V gene's germline CDR1 is SGHNT and CDR2 YENEEA. V dropped 4 bases and J dropped 8 bases, with 15 bases sitting between them. Written as DNA, the CDR3 is TGTGCCAGCAGCTCTACGGAATGGAGAAAGCAGTACTTC. Translating it yields CASSSTEWRKQYF.

The chain uses TRBV29-1 and TRBJ2-7; weak D call: TRBD2 (7 bases). V was clipped by 5 bases and J by 4 bases, with 12 bases between them. This CDR3 is built from 12 residues. Germline V lookup: CDR1 SQVTM, CDR2 ANQGSEA. DNA of the CDR3: TGCAGCGTTATAGGGGGGGCTTACGAGCAGTACTTC. Translating it yields CSVIGGAYEQYF.

The chain uses TRBV7-9 and TRBJ2-2; weak D call: TRBD1 (6 bases). The V gene's germline CDR1 is SEHNR and CDR2 FQNEAQ (reference sequence). V dropped 5 bases and J dropped 4 bases, with 14 bases sitting between them. This CDR3 region has 15 residues. Written as DNA, the CDR3 is TGTGCCAGCAGCCCCCCGGGACAACTCACCGGGGAGCTGTTTTTT. It encodes CASSPPGQLTGELFF.

This clonotype was counted at least ten times. The chain combines TRBV7-2 with TRBJ2-7; D might be TRBD1 (6 bases). This CDR3 spans 13 amino acids. Germline V lookup: CDR1 SGHTA, CDR2 FQGNSA. Trimming shortened V by 3 bases and J by 4 bases, and 10 bases separated the two germline ends. Here the CDR3 DNA reads TGTGCCAGCAGCTTCGCAGGGGCGTACGAGCAGTACGTC. Amino acids: CASSFAGAYEQYV.